The 30 T cell receptor beta chains below all came from one sample that was sequenced in a study of graft-versus-host responses after intestinal transplantation. TCRdb's copy holds only in-frame clones and misses some; the assay was immunoSEQ multiplex PCR. The sample yields tens of thousands of clones, around 95% seen once. No antigens are known for them. Sample: unstimulated CD8+ T cells sorted from spleen or lymph node cells, taken before intestinal transplant. These receptors were collected from a human donor who received an intestinal transplant.

The chain couples TRBV28 to TRBJ2-1, with a possible D match to TRBD1 (5 bases). The CDR3 spans 13 residues. Per germline, CDR1 MDHEN and CDR2 SYDVKM. The V and J ends lost 6 bases and 7 bases respectively, with 13 bases between them. In nucleotides, the CDR3 is TGTGCCAGCAGCCTTCCAGGGTCTAATGAGCAGTTCTTC. Residues: CASSLPGSNEQFF.

J is TRBJ1-5 and V is TRBV27; D may be TRBD1 (5 bases). CDR3 length: 15 amino acids. With 6 bases removed from V and 2 bases from J, the gap between germline ends came to 14 bases. Per germline, CDR1 MNHEY and CDR2 SMNVEV (reference sequence). As DNA, the CDR3 is TGTGCCAGCAGCCCCGGGGCCCTGGGCAATCAGCCCCAGCATTTT. This gives the protein CASSPGALGNQPQHF.

The chain joins TRBV2 to TRBJ2-7; TRBD1 is a possible D gene (6 bases). Trimming left V 6 bases short and J 6 bases short, with 18 bases between. Germline V gene sequence: CDR1 SNHLY, CDR2 FYNNEI. The length of the CDR3 is 14 residues. The CDR3: CASRNRAQYGEQYF. The CDR3 DNA follows: TGTGCCAGCAGGAACAGGGCTCAGTATGGCGAGCAGTACTTC.

The chain recombines TRBV9 with TRBJ2-2; TRBD2 aligns across 8 bases. With V trimmed by 4 bases and J by 3 bases, 8 bases remained unmatched. The CDR3 sequence is 16 residues long. The V gene's germline CDR1 is SGDLS and CDR2 YYNGEE. CDR3 loop: CASSPEAGAYTGELFF. As DNA, the CDR3 is TGTGCCAGCAGCCCTGAAGCGGGAGCCTACACCGGGGAGCTGTTTTTT.

The table lists this clone with a few counts. CDR3 in amino acids: CASSPDRGYEQYF. DNA of the CDR3: TGTGCCAGCAGCCCTGACAGGGGCTACGAGCAGTACTTC. The chain recombines TRBV16 with TRBJ2-7, with 8 bases identical to TRBD1. The length of the CDR3 is 13 residues. Germline CDR1 reads KGHSY; CDR2 reads FQNENV. V dropped 4 bases and J dropped 3; count of bases not matched to a gene: 2.

The chain recombines TRBV27 with TRBJ2-7; D not certain. Germline CDR1 is MNHEY and CDR2 is SMNVEV (reference sequence). The length of the CDR3 is 13 residues. V was cut by 5 bases and J by 6 bases, with 14 bases left in between. Here the CDR3 DNA reads TGTGCCAGCAGTCATGGAAGTTCCGGCGAGCAGTACTTC. It encodes CASSHGSSGEQYF.

V and J are TRBV7-9 and TRBJ2-7; no definite D call. Trimming took 0 bases from V and 5 from J, leaving 5 bases between them. This CDR3 contains 12 residues. Per germline, CDR1 SEHNR and CDR2 FQNEAQ (reference sequence). The CDR3 sequence is CASSLAQDEQYF. The CDR3 DNA is TGTGCCAGCAGCTTAGCCCAAGACGAGCAGTACTTC.

The chain is built from TRBV19 and TRBJ1-1, with D perhaps TRBD1 (5 bases). V shed 5 bases and J shed 8 bases, with 9 bases lying between them. Germline CDR1 LNHDA, CDR2 SQIVND (reference sequence). This CDR3 is 11 amino acids long. The CDR3 coding sequence is TGTGCCAGTAGTGGCCGGGGCGAAGCTTTCTTT. Translating gives CASSGRGEAFF.

A word on this clone: At one end the junction does not follow the germline gene, possibly because of a read error. CDR3 in amino acids: CASSFDAGTMTIF. Written as DNA, the CDR3 is TGTGCCAGCAGCTTTGATGCCGGGACTATGACTATCTTC. This chain uses TRBV7-6 with TRBJ2-1; 7 nucleotides match TRBD2. CDR3 length equals 13 residues. Per germline, CDR1 SGHVS and CDR2 FNYEAQ.

This chain links TRBV10-3 with TRBJ2-5; TRBD2 aligns across 10 bases. The V gene end was trimmed by 0 bases and the J gene end by 6 bases; junction bases not matched to a gene: 4. This CDR3 has 15 amino acids. CDR1 is ENHRY, CDR2 SYGVKD, per germline. Here the CDR3 DNA reads TGTGCCATCAGTGAGTCAGCGGGAGGGGGCAAGACCCAGTACTTC. Translation: CAISESAGGGKTQYF.

Regarding this clone: Because it lacks the conserved phenylalanine or tryptophan at the end, this CDR3 is likely a read error. The DNA is left out, because the CDR3 cannot be placed on it with certainty; the CDR3 is given as TCRdb lists it. This sequence joins TRBV23-1 and TRBJ1-5; no check of the table's D call, TRBD1, against the DNA was made. TRBV23-1 carries the ORF label, with uncertain function. Counting both end residues, the CDR3 totals 9 amino acids. CDR3 amino acids: CASSQSGAG.

V and J are TRBV4-1 and TRBJ1-1, with D hard to call. The CDR3 has 13 amino acids. Germline-derived CDR1 and CDR2 are MGHRA and YSYEKL. V lost 0 bases and J 8 bases, leaving 10 bases between the germline ends. The CDR3 DNA reads as TGCGCCAGCAGCCAAGAGAGGGAAGTAGAAGCTTTCTTT. Translating gives CASSQEREVEAFF.

As for this clone: In the same sample, other DNA sequences code for this CDR3. The chain joins TRBV27 to TRBJ1-2; D is uncertain. This CDR3 is 13 amino acids long. V lost 0 bases and J lost 2, with 4 bases in between. CDR1 is MNHEY and CDR2 is SMNVEV in the germline V gene (reference sequence). The CDR3 bases are TGTGCCAGCAGTTTATCAGAGAACTATGGCTACACCTTC. This translates into CASSLSENYGYTF.

The chain is built from TRBV4-1 and TRBJ2-4; D tentatively fits TRBD1 or TRBD2 (7 bases each). Germline V gene data show CDR1 as MGHRA and CDR2 as YSYEKL. This CDR3 is 17 amino acids long. V was pared by 0 bases and J by 7 bases, with 19 bases between. The CDR3 protein is CASSQEGGGDRANIQYF. CDR3 nucleotides: TGCGCCAGCAGCCAAGAGGGGGGGGGAGACAGGGCCAACATTCAGTACTTC.

In this sample, this clone turned up once. This chain links TRBV2 with TRBJ1-5, with 7 bases aligning to TRBD1. CDR3 size: 14 residues. The germline V gene encodes CDR1 SNHLY and CDR2 FYNNEI. The junction had 10 bases not matched to a gene; V was cut back by 3 bases and J by 11 bases. The CDR3 DNA sequence: TGTGCCAGCAGTGACAGGGGGAAAGTACTGTCCCAGCATTTT. It translates to CASSDRGKVLSQHF. Full variable domain (missing parts from reference TRBV2 and TRBJ1-5): EPEVTQTPSHQVTQMGQEVILRCVPISNHLYFYWYRQILGQKVEFLVSFYNNEISEKSEIFDDQFSVERPDGSNFTLKIRSTKLEDSAMYFCASSDRGKVLSQHFGDGTRLSIL.

This chain links TRBV30 with TRBJ1-2; no reliable D call. The germline V and J ends were trimmed by 2 bases and 2 bases, with 9 bases remaining between them. This CDR3 has 13 residues. The germline gives CDR1 GTSNPN, CDR2 SVGIG (reference sequence). CDR3 in DNA: TGTGCCTGGAGTAAAACTACCAACTATGGCTACACCTTC. Amino acids: CAWSKTTNYGYTF.

The chain is built from TRBV10-3 and TRBJ2-3; D is unclear. V shed 4 bases and J shed 2 bases, with 7 bases lying between them. Per the germline V gene, CDR1 is ENHRY and CDR2 is SYGVKD. The CDR3 has 13 residues. The CDR3 reads CAISAFNTDTQYF. CDR3 bases: TGTGCCATCAGTGCATTTAACACAGATACGCAGTATTTT.

The rearrangement links TRBV28 to TRBJ2-2; 10 bases match TRBD2. Trimming took 8 bases from V and 6 from J; bases not matched to a gene: 15. CDR3 length: 17 amino acids. Germline V gene lookup returns CDR1 MDHEN and CDR2 SYDVKM. As DNA, the CDR3 is TGTGCCAGCTGCCTCACTTTACTAGCGGGACGGGCCGGGGAGCTGTTTTTT. The encoded protein is CASCLTLLAGRAGELFF.

The chain uses TRBV5-1 and TRBJ2-1; TRBD2 matches 7 bases. Germline CDR1 is SGHRS and CDR2 is YFSETQ. The CDR3 covers 15 residues. V trimming: 1 base; J trimming: 4 bases; junction bases outside the gene matches: 5. CDR3 bases: TGCGCCAGCAGCTTGAGGGCGGGAGTGTACAATGAGCAGTTCTTC. It is translated as CASSLRAGVYNEQFF. The whole variable domain, filled in from reference TRBV5-1 and TRBJ2-1, reads KAGVTQTPRYLIKTRGQQVTLSCSPISGHRSVSWYQQTPGQGLQFLFEYFSETQRNKGNFPGRFSGRQFSNSRSEMNVSTLELGDSALYLCASSLRAGVYNEQFFGPGTRLTVL.

The chain has TRBV7-9 and TRBJ2-7, with 7 bases that match TRBD1. Trimming took 1 base from V and 4 from J; bases not matched to a gene: 10. Looked up from germline, CDR1 is SEHNR and CDR2 is FQNEAQ (reference sequence). This CDR3 is built from 16 residues. Written as DNA, the CDR3 is TGTGCCAGCAGCTTAGTTCGGCAGGGGGATATGTACGAGCAGTACTTC. Translated, it gives CASSLVRQGDMYEQYF.

J is TRBJ2-7 and V is TRBV19; TRBD2 agrees at 8 bases. The CDR3 contains 14 residues. Germline V gene sequence: CDR1 LNHDA, CDR2 SQIVND (reference sequence). V was clipped by 5 bases and J by 5 bases; unmatched bases: 8. CDR3 in DNA: TGTGCCAGTAGTCCTAGGACTAGCTGGCACGAGCAGTACTTC. It yields the protein CASSPRTSWHEQYF.

J is TRBJ2-7 and V is TRBV5-6, with 8 bases identical to TRBD1. V gave up 2 bases and J gave up 3 bases; unmatched junction bases: 4. The CDR3 totals 14 residues. Germline values: CDR1 SGHDT, CDR2 YYEEEE. Here the CDR3 DNA reads TGTGCCAGCAGCTTCCGGGACAGGAACTACGAGCAGTACTTC. It is translated as CASSFRDRNYEQYF.

V gene TRBV7-9 combines with J gene TRBJ1-4; 9 positions match TRBD1. The CDR3 has 14 residues. Per germline, CDR1 SEHNR and CDR2 FQNEAQ (reference sequence). The V segment lost 6 bases and the J segment 6 bases; nucleotides outside the gene matches: 5. The CDR3 nucleotides are TGTGCCAGCAGATGGGACAGGGCCGATGAAAAACTGTTTTTT. Translated, it gives CASRWDRADEKLFF.

In this sample, this clone turned up once. The chain uses TRBV11-2 and TRBJ2-1; the match to TRBD2 covers 9 bases. The V and J ends lost 1 base and 9 bases, in that order; junction bases with no gene match: 10. The CDR3 loop spans 16 amino acids. The germline CDR1 and CDR2 sequences are SGHAT and FQNNGV. CDR3 sequence reads: CASSLGPLAGVGEQFF. The CDR3 DNA is TGTGCCAGCAGCTTAGGGCCCTTAGCGGGAGTGGGTGAGCAGTTCTTC.

This clone was recorded only once. The rearrangement joins TRBV29-1 to TRBJ1-2; D remains ambiguous. This CDR3 is built from 13 residues. Trimming shortened V by 0 bases and J by 4 bases, and 9 bases separated the two germline ends. Germline CDR1 and CDR2: SQVTM and ANQGSEA. DNA of the CDR3: TGCAGCGTTGAAGATGAGGACTTCTATGGCTACACCTTC. Residues: CSVEDEDFYGYTF.

The chain recombines TRBV5-4 with TRBJ1-2; TRBD1 matches 9 bases. The germline CDR1 and CDR2 sequences are SGHNT and YYREEE (reference sequence). The length of the CDR3 is 18 residues. Unmatched junction bases numbered 19, after V lost 4 bases and J lost 6 bases. Here the CDR3 reads CASSLGPMTYTGGNGYTF. In nucleotides, the CDR3 is TGTGCCAGCAGCCTAGGCCCTATGACGTATACAGGGGGCAATGGCTACACCTTC.

The genes are TRBV19 and TRBJ1-1, with D possibly being TRBD1 (5 bases). Per germline, CDR1 LNHDA and CDR2 SQIVND (reference sequence). CDR3 length equals 12 residues. V was pared by 7 bases and J by 8 bases, with 14 bases between. The CDR3 is CASTDGGSEAFF. The CDR3 nucleotides read TGTGCCAGTACCGATGGGGGATCAGAAGCTTTCTTT.

J is TRBJ2-3 and V is TRBV7-2, with unresolved D. The CDR3 sequence is 14 residues long. The V gene's germline CDR1 is SGHTA and CDR2 FQGNSA. The V and J ends lost 2 bases and 5 bases respectively, with 11 bases between them. This CDR3 reads CASSLPQRGDTQYF. CDR3 bases: TGTGCCAGCAGCTTACCGCAGCGAGGAGATACGCAGTATTTT. The full variable domain, in which reference TRBV7-2 and TRBJ2-3 provide the parts outside the CDR3, is GAGVSQSPSNKVTEKGKDVELRCDPISGHTALYWYRQSLGQGLEFLIYFQGNSAPDKSGLPSDRFSAERTGGSVSTLTIQRTQQEDSAVYLCASSLPQRGDTQYFGPGTRLTVL.

This sequence joins TRBV6-5 and TRBJ2-7, with TRBD1 matching over 10 bases. V was pared by 7 bases and J by 3 bases, with 6 bases of the junction left unmatched. The CDR3 has 14 amino acids. Germline CDR1 and CDR2: MNHEY and SVGAGI. The CDR3 loop is CASTGTGARYEQYF. The CDR3 nucleotides are TGTGCCAGCACCGGGACAGGGGCCCGCTACGAGCAGTACTTC.

This chain uses TRBV7-2 with TRBJ1-1, with a possible D match to TRBD1 (6 bases). CDR1 is SGHTA, CDR2 FQGNSA, per germline. CDR3 length: 14 amino acids. V was trimmed by 3 bases and J by 3 bases, leaving 11 bases between them. The CDR3 loop reads CASSFVDSYTEAFF. The CDR3 DNA follows: TGTGCCAGCAGCTTTGTGGACAGCTACACTGAAGCTTTCTTT.